Each of the 31 T cell receptor beta chains below was sequenced from the same sample in a study of shared T cell receptors in the human thymus. Repertoires were generated with immunoSEQ multiplex PCR, while TCRdb's copy carries only in-frame clones and drops some. The data show around 730,000 clones, 80% to 90% seen once. These data also formed part of another study, on human thymus T cells.

Sequencing was carried out using thymocytes. The source of these receptors is a girl under three years old with a congenital heart defect.

CDR3 amino acids: CASSFRGKVETTDTQYF. CDR3 nucleotide sequence: TGCGCCAGCAGCTTTCGGGGGAAAGTCGAAACCACAGATACGCAGTATTTT. The gene calls are TRBV5-1 and TRBJ2-3, with D tentatively TRBD2 (6 bases). Germline lookup yields CDR1 SGHRS and CDR2 YFSETQ. The V and J ends lost 2 bases and 2 bases respectively, with 18 bases between them. This CDR3 has 17 amino acids.

This chain links TRBV19 with TRBJ1-4; possibly TRBD1 for D (5 bases). Trimming stripped 3 bases from V and 2 bases from J, with 13 bases between. Per germline, CDR1 LNHDA and CDR2 SQIVND (reference sequence). This CDR3 is 16 amino acids long. DNA for the CDR3: TGTGCCAGTAGTATGTCGCGGGACGAGACTAATGAAAAACTGTTTTTT. Residues: CASSMSRDETNEKLFF.

The chain is built from TRBV10-2 and TRBJ1-1; 10 bases align to TRBD1. The CDR3 length is 15 residues. Germline values: CDR1 WSHSY, CDR2 SAAADI. V lost 5 bases, J lost 1 base, and 4 bases stayed unmatched. The CDR3 coding sequence is TGCGCCAGCAGTCCCGGGACAGGGGCGAACACTGAAGCTTTCTTT. It encodes CASSPGTGANTEAFF.

The V gene is TRBV5-1, the J gene TRBJ2-2; TRBD1 aligns across 9 bases. The ends lost 0 bases at V and 2 bases at J; junction bases unmatched: 5. This CDR3 has 17 amino acids. Germline V lookup: CDR1 SGHRS, CDR2 YFSETQ. The CDR3 reads CASSLVAQGANTGELFF. As DNA, the CDR3 is TGCGCCAGCAGCTTGGTTGCACAGGGGGCCAACACCGGGGAGCTGTTTTTT.

This clone was found a few times. The chain joins TRBV6-5 to TRBJ2-2; D possibly corresponds to TRBD2 (5 bases). Germline lookup yields CDR1 MNHEY and CDR2 SVGAGI. The CDR3 has 16 residues. The V gene lost 2 bases and the J gene lost 5 bases, with 15 bases spanning the gap. The CDR3 loop reads CASSYIPGRSTGELFF. CDR3 DNA sequence: TGTGCCAGCAGTTACATACCGGGAAGGTCAACCGGGGAGCTGTTTTTT.

The chain links TRBV9 to TRBJ2-2; 11 bases align to TRBD2. V shed 4 bases, J shed 0 bases, and the junction held 11 bases outside the gene matches. The length of the CDR3 is 19 residues. The V gene's germline CDR1 is SGDLS and CDR2 YYNGEE. As DNA, the CDR3 is TGTGCCAGCAGCCCAGAGGGACTAGCGGAAACAACGAACACCGGGGAGCTGTTTTTT. Translating gives CASSPEGLAETTNTGELFF. The entire variable domain, with the rest obtained from reference TRBV9 and TRBJ2-2, is as follows: DSGVTQTPKHLITATGQRVTLRCSPRSGDLSVYWYQQSLDQGLQFLIQYYNGEERAKGNILERFSAQQFPDLHSELNLSSLELGDSALYFCASSPEGLAETTNTGELFFGEGSRLTVL.

The chain uses TRBV6-6 and TRBJ2-5; 11 bases map to TRBD2. J was trimmed by 5 bases and V by 5 bases; bases with no gene match: 7. The CDR3 runs to 15 residues. Germline loops: CDR1 MNHNY, CDR2 SVGAGI (reference sequence). CDR3 residues: CASSATSGGRETQYF. The CDR3 DNA follows: TGTGCCAGCAGTGCAACTAGCGGGGGAAGGGAGACCCAGTACTTC.

The chain uses TRBV5-1 and TRBJ2-7, with 12 bases fitting TRBD1. V trimming: 4 bases; J trimming: 3 bases; junction bases outside the gene matches: 8. The germline CDR1 and CDR2 sequences are SGHRS and YFSETQ. CDR3 size: 16 residues. The CDR3 spells CASSLTRDRGLYEQYF. The CDR3 bases are TGCGCCAGCAGCCTAACCCGGGACAGGGGGCTCTACGAGCAGTACTTC.

This chain uses TRBV19 with TRBJ2-7; 10 bases line up with TRBD1. CDR3 length: 15 residues. V was clipped by 3 bases and J by 5 bases; unmatched bases: 7. CDR1 is LNHDA, CDR2 SQIVND, per germline (reference sequence). Here the CDR3 DNA reads TGTGCCAGTAGTATCGCCGGGACAGGGGTTCACGAGCAGTACTTC. Its protein product is CASSIAGTGVHEQYF.

This chain joins TRBV14 and TRBJ1-1, with TRBD1 matching over 8 bases. The CDR3 has 17 amino acids. Germline CDR1 and CDR2: SGHDN and FVKESK. With 0 bases clipped from V and 4 bases from J, the junction kept 10 bases outside the gene matches. CDR3 in DNA: TGTGCCAGCAGCCAAGAGTTGAGTCAGGGGGCGTTCACTGAAGCTTTCTTT. Translation gives CASSQELSQGAFTEAFF.

V and J are TRBV7-9 and TRBJ2-1; D unresolved. This CDR3 comprises 16 residues. Germline V lookup: CDR1 SEHNR, CDR2 FQNEAQ (reference sequence). Trimming left V 5 bases short and J 0 bases short, with 14 bases between. DNA of the CDR3: TGTGCCAGCAGCCTAGGGCGGCTACCCTCCTACAATGAGCAGTTCTTC. It translates to CASSLGRLPSYNEQFF.

The chain has TRBV4-1 and TRBJ2-3, with D unclear. The V gene lost 0 bases and the J gene lost 4 bases, with 8 bases spanning the gap. The CDR3 has 14 amino acids. The V gene's germline CDR1 is MGHRA and CDR2 YSYEKL. CDR3 residues: CASSQDGRPDTQYF. DNA of the CDR3: TGCGCCAGCAGCCAAGATGGCAGGCCAGATACGCAGTATTTT.

The chain recombines TRBV9 with TRBJ2-5; D is possibly TRBD1 (7 bases). CDR3 length equals 17 residues. Germline V gene lookup returns CDR1 SGDLS and CDR2 YYNGEE. Trimming took off 3 bases at V and 2 bases at J, with 20 bases between the two ends. CDR3 in DNA: TGTGCCAGCAGCGAGACCTCACCCCAGGGGGGTCAAGAGACCCAGTACTTC. Its protein product is CASSETSPQGGQETQYF.

This chain uses TRBV5-8 with TRBJ1-2; D possibly corresponds to TRBD1 (5 bases). The CDR3 contains 13 residues. The germline gives CDR1 SGHTS, CDR2 YDEGEE. The V gene lost 9 bases and the J gene lost 0 bases, with 12 bases spanning the gap. DNA of the CDR3: TGTGCCAAATTTCGACAGCCTAACTATGGCTACACCTTC. Amino acid sequence: CAKFRQPNYGYTF.

The chain has TRBV5-1 and TRBJ2-2; 9 bases agree with TRBD1. There are 20 residues in the CDR3. J was trimmed by 4 bases and V by 4 bases; bases with no gene match: 20. Germline V CDR1 and CDR2: SGHRS, YFSETQ. The CDR3 sequence: CASSPVPGQGSTTRTGELFF. The DNA for the CDR3 is TGCGCCAGCAGCCCCGTCCCGGGACAGGGATCCACAACCCGCACCGGGGAGCTGTTTTTT.

This chain uses TRBV28 with TRBJ1-1; 7 bases are shared with TRBD1. The V segment lost 6 bases and the J segment 5 bases; nucleotides outside the gene matches: 9. The CDR3 runs to 14 residues. Germline lookup yields CDR1 MDHEN and CDR2 SYDVKM. Here the CDR3 DNA reads TGTGCCAGCAGCTGGCGACAGGGCCCGACTGAAGCTTTCTTT. Translated, it gives CASSWRQGPTEAFF.

This chain uses TRBV5-5 with TRBJ1-1, with a tentative D call TRBD1 (5 bases). This CDR3 comprises 11 residues. The V and J ends lost 0 bases and 10 bases respectively, with 7 bases between them. The V gene's germline CDR1 is SGHKS and CDR2 YYEKEE (reference sequence). The CDR3 sequence is CASSLAGGAFF. In nucleotides, the CDR3 is TGTGCCAGCAGCTTGGCCGGGGGAGCTTTCTTT.

CDR3 in DNA: TGTGCCAGCAACTTAAGGGGTCCCAGCACAGATACGCAGTATTTT. Its protein product is CASNLRGPSTDTQYF. The chain combines TRBV27 with TRBJ2-3, with D perhaps matching TRBD1 (5 bases). The ends were cut back, 7 bases at V and 0 bases at J, with 14 bases in the middle. The CDR3 runs 15 residues. CDR1 is MNHEY and CDR2 is SMNVEV in the germline V gene (reference sequence).

This clone was detected a few times. The junction departs from germline at one end; a sequencing error may be responsible. The genes are TRBV7-7 and TRBJ1-3; D unresolved. The CDR3 sequence is 14 residues long. The germline gives CDR1 SSHAT, CDR2 FNYEAQ (reference sequence). This CDR3 is CASSSGDSGNTIYF. The DNA for the CDR3 is TGTGCTAGCAGCTCCGGGGACTCTGGAAACACCATATATTTT. Full variable domain (remainder filled in from reference TRBV7-7 and TRBJ1-3): GAGVSQSPRYKVTKRGQDVTLRCDPISSHATLYWYQQALGQGPEFLTYFNYEAQPDKSGLPSDRFSAERPEGSISTLTIQRTEQRDSAMYRCASSSGDSGNTIYFGEGSWLTVV.

V and J are TRBV4-1 and TRBJ1-1; D is undetermined. Germline CDR1 and CDR2: MGHRA and YSYEKL. V lost 6 bases and J 0 bases, leaving 8 bases between the germline ends. This CDR3 region has 13 residues. This CDR3 reads CASREQLNTEAFF. CDR3 DNA sequence: TGCGCCAGCAGGGAGCAATTGAACACTGAAGCTTTCTTT.

The DNA for the CDR3 is TGTGCCAGCAGAACCCCTATCACTTACTCTGGAAACACCATATATTTT. Its translation: CASRTPITYSGNTIYF. This sequence joins TRBV2 and TRBJ1-3; D gene ambiguous. Germline CDR1 reads SNHLY; CDR2 reads FYNNEI. Trimming shortened V by 6 bases and J by 0 bases, and 15 bases separated the two germline ends. The CDR3 has 16 amino acids.

This sequence joins TRBV28 and TRBJ1-1, with 9 bases identical to TRBD1. This CDR3 has 15 residues. V was clipped by 1 base and J by 8 bases; unmatched bases: 8. From germline, CDR1 is MDHEN and CDR2 SYDVKM. The CDR3 loop is CASSLLITGGEEAFF. CDR3 in DNA: TGTGCCAGCAGTTTATTGATAACAGGGGGCGAGGAAGCTTTCTTT.

V and J are TRBV14 and TRBJ2-5; 7 nucleotides agree with TRBD1. From germline, CDR1 is SGHDN and CDR2 FVKESK. Trimming took 0 bases from V and 4 from J; bases not matched to a gene: 8. CDR3 size: 16 residues. CDR3 coding DNA: TGTGCCAGCAGCCAAGACCGCGACAGGGAAATAGAGACCCAGTACTTC. Its translation: CASSQDRDREIETQYF.

The chain is built from TRBV4-3 and TRBJ1-1; D is perhaps TRBD1 (5 bases). V lost 0 bases and J 0 bases, leaving 14 bases between the germline ends. The germline gives CDR1 LGHNA, CDR2 YSLEER. The CDR3 sequence is 17 residues long. The CDR3 loop is CASSQDGGADMNTEAFF. As DNA, the CDR3 is TGCGCCAGCAGCCAAGACGGGGGAGCGGACATGAACACTGAAGCTTTCTTT.

This sequence joins TRBV11-2 and TRBJ1-5; a possible D gene is TRBD1 (6 bases). The CDR3 spans 14 residues. Germline CDR1 and CDR2: SGHAT and FQNNGV. Trimming stripped 1 base from V and 7 bases from J, with 11 bases between. The CDR3 sequence: CASSLALDRQPQHF. For the CDR3, the DNA is TGTGCCAGCAGCTTAGCTCTTGACAGGCAGCCCCAGCATTTT.

This chain joins TRBV4-2 and TRBJ2-7; no definite D call. V was pared by 8 bases and J by 2 bases, with 13 bases between. Per germline, CDR1 LGHNA and CDR2 YNFKEQ. The CDR3 has 13 amino acids. The DNA of the CDR3 is TGTGCCAGCGGCCCACCGAGAGCCTACGAGCAGTACTTC. Translated, it gives CASGPPRAYEQYF.

The DNA for the CDR3 is TGTGCCAGCAGTTTTTCGGGGGGGGGATACAATGAGCAGTTCTTC. Protein product: CASSFSGGGYNEQFF. The chain links TRBV28 to TRBJ2-1; 8 bases are a match to TRBD2. Germline V CDR1 and CDR2: MDHEN, SYDVKM. Trimming at V came to 3 bases and at J to 4 bases, leaving 5 bases not matched to a gene. The CDR3 sequence is 15 residues long.

The V gene is TRBV9, the J gene TRBJ1-2; weak D call: TRBD1 (5 bases). Per germline, CDR1 SGDLS and CDR2 YYNGEE. V lost 3 bases to trimming and J lost 4 bases, with 13 bases between them. The CDR3 is 14 amino acids. In DNA, the CDR3 is TGTGCCAGCAGCGGAGCGGGGCCCACCTATGGCTACACCTTC. Its protein product is CASSGAGPTYGYTF. The whole variable domain, remainder taken from reference TRBV9 and TRBJ1-2, is DSGVTQTPKHLITATGQRVTLRCSPRSGDLSVYWYQQSLDQGLQFLIQYYNGEERAKGNILERFSAQQFPDLHSELNLSSLELGDSALYFCASSGAGPTYGYTFGSGTRLTVV.

The chain uses TRBV2 and TRBJ2-7, with no clear D. V shed 4 bases and J shed 5 bases, with 12 bases lying between them. Germline CDR1 and CDR2: SNHLY and FYNNEI. The CDR3 spans 13 residues. For the CDR3, the DNA is TGTGCCAGCAGTGTAGCTTTCCATCACGAGCAGTACTTC. Amino acids: CASSVAFHHEQYF.

CDR3 region: CSARETGHQYF. In DNA form, the CDR3 reads TGCAGTGCTAGAGAGACGGGACACCAGTACTTC. The V gene is TRBV20-1, the J gene TRBJ2-4, with D maybe TRBD1 (6 bases). Germline CDR1 is DFQATT and CDR2 is SNEGSKA (reference sequence). The V and J ends lost 0 bases and 13 bases respectively, with 10 bases between them. The CDR3 covers 11 residues.

This clone was recorded a few times. The chain is built from TRBV4-1 and TRBJ1-2; 11 bases align to TRBD1. The CDR3 is 18 amino acids. In germline, CDR1 is MGHRA, CDR2 YSYEKL. After removal of 0 bases from V and 8 bases from J, the junction contained 14 bases not matched to a gene. As DNA, the CDR3 is TGCGCCAGCAGCCAAGACCGGGGACAGGGGGGTCACGGTGAAGGCTACACCTTC. Translating it yields CASSQDRGQGGHGEGYTF.